Listed below are T cell receptor beta chains from one sample, sequenced in a study of OX40 agonist ivuxolimab in advanced cancers. The table came from immunoSEQ multiplex PCR; TCRdb's copy has only in-frame clones and leaves some out. The sample contains 95,000 to 100,000 clones, roughly 83% of which appear only once. Source: CD4+ or CD8+ T cells sorted from blood, taken in a trial of the OX40 agonist ivuxolimab. All receptors come from an adult with an advanced solid tumor such as melanoma, head and neck, liver or kidney cancer. The CDR3 runs from the conserved cysteine through the conserved F or W. Each record gives: clone size, J gene, D gene, CDR3 length, V gene, CDR3 DNA, CDR3 protein. A D gene is named only where the DNA matches it firmly. Size is omitted from some rows. Given values are once, few, many or a class for expanded clones.

size: NA; J: TRBJ2-6; D: NA; length: 15; V: TRBV7-3; DNA: TGTGCCAGCAGCCTGACTAGCTCTGGGGCCAACGTCCTGACTTTC; CDR3: CASSLTSSGANVLTF
size: NA; J: TRBJ2-5; D: NA; length: 11; V: TRBV2; DNA: TGTGCCAGCAGTTACCAAGAGACCCAGTACTTC; CDR3: CASSYQETQYF
size: NA; J: TRBJ2-3; D: NA; length: 13; V: TRBV7-3; DNA: TGTGCCAGCAGCTTAAGGGAGCGGGATACGCAGTATTTT; CDR3: CASSLRERDTQYF
size: NA; J: TRBJ1-2; D: NA; length: 14; V: TRBV27; DNA: TGTGCCAGCAGTCCCGGGCGGATTAGCTATGGCTACACCTTC; CDR3: CASSPGRISYGYTF
size: NA; J: TRBJ1-1; D: NA; length: 15; V: TRBV27; DNA: TGTGCCAGCAGGCCCGGGAGGGAGGGTTTCGCTGAAGCTTTCTTT; CDR3: CASRPGREGFAEAFF
size: once; J: TRBJ2-5; D: NA; length: 13; V: TRBV7-7; DNA: TGTGCCAGCAGCTTAGAGGTTTCGGAGACCCAGTACTTC; CDR3: CASSLEVSETQYF
size: NA; J: TRBJ1-2; D: NA; length: 11; V: TRBV6-1; DNA: TGTGCCAGCAGGAACCCCGGAAGTCACACCTTC; CDR3: CASRNPGSHTF
size: NA; J: TRBJ2-3; D: NA; length: 12; V: TRBV18; DNA: TGTGCCAGCTCACCAAGGGCAGATACGCAGTATTTT; CDR3: CASSPRADTQYF
size: NA; J: TRBJ2-4; D: NA; length: 18; V: TRBV2; DNA: TGTGCCAGCAGTGAAAGTGTCGGGCGGACTTTAGCCAAAAACATTCAGTACTTC; CDR3: CASSESVGRTLAKNIQYF
size: NA; J: TRBJ1-4; D: TRBD1; length: 15; V: TRBV5-1; DNA: TGCGCCAGCAGCAGAGGGACAGCAACTAATGAAAAACTGTTTTTT; CDR3: CASSRGTATNEKLFF
size: NA; J: TRBJ2-7; D: NA; length: 14; V: TRBV27; DNA: TGTGCCAGCAGTCCCCGAGGCCACCTTGGGGAGCAGTACTTC; CDR3: CASSPRGHLGEQYF
size: NA; J: TRBJ2-3; D: TRBD2; length: 17; V: TRBV5-1; DNA: TGCGCCAGCAGCTTGGCCATGTCTAGCGGGAGAACAGATACGCAGTATTTT; CDR3: CASSLAMSSGRTDTQYF
size: NA; J: TRBJ2-2; D: NA; length: 15; V: TRBV5-1; DNA: TGCGCCAGCTCACCGGGGGTCGGAAAAACCGGGGAGCTGTTTTTT; CDR3: CASSPGVGKTGELFF
size: NA; J: TRBJ2-7; D: NA; length: 11; V: TRBV6-5; DNA: TGTGCCAGCAGTGAAGGGCCGCCGCGGTACTTC; CDR3: CASSEGPPRYF
size: NA; J: TRBJ1-5; D: TRBD1; length: 16; V: TRBV27; DNA: TGTGCCAGCAGTATCCTATGGGACAGAGCTCCTCAGCCCCAGCATTTT; CDR3: CASSILWDRAPQPQHF
size: NA; J: TRBJ1-3; D: NA; length: 14; V: TRBV7-6; DNA: TGTGCCAGCAGCTTGCAGGGATTTGGAAACACCATATATTTT; CDR3: CASSLQGFGNTIYF
size: NA; J: TRBJ1-2; D: NA; length: 14; V: TRBV6-1; DNA: TGTGCCAGCAGTGCTTTAGGCACCTCCTATGGCTACACCTTC; CDR3: CASSALGTSYGYTF
size: once; J: TRBJ2-7; D: NA; length: 13; V: TRBV27; DNA: TGTGCCAGCAGGGGGTCTGGGGGAAACGAGCAGTACTTC; CDR3: CASRGSGGNEQYF
size: NA; J: TRBJ1-4; D: NA; length: 14; V: TRBV28; DNA: TGTGCCAGCAGTTTATGGGGGAGTCGGGAAAAACTGTTTTTT; CDR3: CASSLWGSREKLFF
size: NA; J: TRBJ1-2; D: NA; length: 11; V: TRBV28; DNA: TGTGCCAGCAGAGGGAATCGCGGCTACACCTTC; CDR3: CASRGNRGYTF
size: NA; J: TRBJ2-1; D: TRBD2; length: 15; V: TRBV7-7; DNA: TGTGCCAGCAGCCCGGGACTAGCGGGAGGGCGGGAGCAGTTCTTC; CDR3: CASSPGLAGGREQFF
size: NA; J: TRBJ2-5; D: TRBD1; length: 14; V: TRBV2; DNA: TGTGCCAGCAGCAAAGGACAGGGGGGAGAGACCCAGTACTTC; CDR3: CASSKGQGGETQYF
size: few; J: TRBJ1-5; D: NA; length: 16; V: TRBV2; DNA: TGTGCCAGCAGGGAGCCGGGACATACCAGCAATCAGCCCCAGCATTTT; CDR3: CASREPGHTSNQPQHF
size: NA; J: TRBJ2-5; D: TRBD2; length: 15; V: TRBV29-1; DNA: TGCAGCGTTGAAGATGGGCGGGAGGGCCCGGAGACCCAGTACTTC; CDR3: CSVEDGREGPETQYF
size: NA; J: TRBJ2-7; D: NA; length: 14; V: TRBV5-6; DNA: TGTGCCAGCAGCTTAAGCAGGGGCTCCTACGAGCAGTACTTC; CDR3: CASSLSRGSYEQYF
size: NA; J: TRBJ1-6; D: NA; length: 14; V: TRBV2; DNA: TGTGCCAGCAGACGGACAGCCCTAAATTCACCCCTCCACTTT; CDR3: CASRRTALNSPLHF
size: few; J: TRBJ2-5; D: TRBD2; length: 17; V: TRBV10-3; DNA: TGTGCCATCAGTCAAGGGACTAGCGGAACCTCCCTGAAGACCCAGTACTTC; CDR3: CAISQGTSGTSLKTQYF